A selection of T cell receptor beta chains follows, all from one sample in a study of blood T cell dynamics during melanoma immunotherapy. TCRdb keeps only in-frame clones here, not all; method: immunoSEQ multiplex PCR. Counted here are fewer than 20,000 clones, about 95% occurring once; the ten biggest clones make up over 0.2%. Sequencing used effector memory CD8+ T cells from blood, obtained from a patient treated with checkpoint blockade. These receptors were obtained from a human donor with melanoma. CDR3s include the opening cysteine and the closing phenylalanine or tryptophan. A D gene is named only where the DNA matches it firmly. Expanded clones are given a class, and other clones once, few, many or no size at all.

j_call: TRBJ2-1
v_call: TRBV7-3
d_call: .
clone_size: .
cdr3_nt: TGTGCCAGCAGCTCAATGGGACCCTACAATGAGCAGTTCTTC
cdr3_aa: CASSSMGPYNEQFF

j_call: TRBJ2-1
v_call: TRBV6-6
d_call: .
clone_size: .
cdr3_nt: TGTGCCAGCAGCGGACAGCCCTCCTACAATGAGCAGTTCTTC
cdr3_aa: CASSGQPSYNEQFF

j_call: TRBJ2-3
v_call: TRBV7-6
d_call: TRBD2
clone_size: .
cdr3_nt: TGTGCCAGCAGCTTCCTAGCGGGAGTGGGTACAGATACGCAGTATTTT
cdr3_aa: CASSFLAGVGTDTQYF

j_call: TRBJ2-7
v_call: TRBV9
d_call: .
clone_size: .
cdr3_nt: TGTGCCAGCAGCGTAGACTCCAGGACTGAGCAGTACTTC
cdr3_aa: CASSVDSRTEQYF

j_call: TRBJ2-2
v_call: TRBV15
d_call: .
clone_size: .
cdr3_nt: TGTGCCACCACTAGTGCCGGGGAGCTGTTTTTT
cdr3_aa: CATTSAGELFF

j_call: TRBJ2-3
v_call: TRBV4-1
d_call: TRBD2
clone_size: .
cdr3_nt: TGCGCCAGCAGCCCCCGGGCACTAGCGGGAGAAGATACGCAGTATTTT
cdr3_aa: CASSPRALAGEDTQYF

j_call: TRBJ1-4
v_call: TRBV5-5
d_call: .
clone_size: .
cdr3_nt: TGTGCCAGCAGCTTCGCGGGTCAGGAGGGCTACGCAACTAATGAAAAACTGTTTTTT
cdr3_aa: CASSFAGQEGYATNEKLFF

j_call: TRBJ2-7
v_call: TRBV9
d_call: .
clone_size: .
cdr3_nt: TGTGCCAGCAGCTTTAAAAGCGGGTTATCCTACGAGCAGTACTTC
cdr3_aa: CASSFKSGLSYEQYF

j_call: TRBJ2-1
v_call: TRBV9
d_call: .
clone_size: once
cdr3_nt: TGTGCCAGCAGCGTAGTGGGAAGCAATGAGCAGTTCTTC
cdr3_aa: CASSVVGSNEQFF

j_call: TRBJ2-7
v_call: TRBV7-9
d_call: TRBD1
clone_size: .
cdr3_nt: TGTGCCAGCAGCCCCGGGACAGGGGTGATATACGAGCAGTACTTC
cdr3_aa: CASSPGTGVIYEQYF

j_call: TRBJ1-5
v_call: TRBV2
d_call: .
clone_size: .
cdr3_nt: TGTGCCAGCAGTGTGACTGGTCGGCAGCCCCAGCATTTT
cdr3_aa: CASSVTGRQPQHF

j_call: TRBJ1-3
v_call: TRBV5-6
d_call: .
clone_size: .
cdr3_nt: TGTGCCAGCAGCTCAGGTATCTCTGGAAACACCATATATTTT
cdr3_aa: CASSSGISGNTIYF

j_call: TRBJ2-5
v_call: TRBV9
d_call: .
clone_size: .
cdr3_nt: TGTGCCAGCAGCGTAGTAGGACAGAGCCAAGAGACCCAGTACTTC
cdr3_aa: CASSVVGQSQETQYF

j_call: TRBJ2-7
v_call: TRBV29-1
d_call: TRBD2
clone_size: .
cdr3_nt: TGCAGCGTGGGGGGGGTAACCTACGAGCAGTACTTC
cdr3_aa: CSVGGVTYEQYF

j_call: TRBJ2-5
v_call: TRBV7-9
d_call: .
clone_size: .
cdr3_nt: TGTGCCAGCAGCTTCCAAGAGACCCAGTACTTC
cdr3_aa: CASSFQETQYF

j_call: TRBJ2-3
v_call: TRBV9
d_call: TRBD2
clone_size: .
cdr3_nt: TGTGCCAGCAGCTGGACCTTAACTACGCGGGAGGGCCGTCTAAGCACAGATACGCAGTATTTT
cdr3_aa: CASSWTLTTREGRLSTDTQYF

j_call: TRBJ2-3
v_call: TRBV21-1
d_call: .
clone_size: .
cdr3_nt: TGTGCCAGCAGCAAACCGGGACAGAGCACAGATACGCAGTATTTT
cdr3_aa: CASSKPGQSTDTQYF